These 28 T cell receptor beta chains were all obtained from the same sample, sequenced in a study of molecular identifiers for immune sequencing clone quantification. TCRdb re-derived calls from the PCR reads in MiXCR, one entry per CDR3 protein. The sample consists of 85,000 to 130,000 distinct CDR3 sequences, approximately 40% of them appearing once. Input material: naive CD8+ T cells from blood, with Jurkat cell RNA spiked in. As for subset: FACS-sorted CD8+CD4-CCR7+CD45RA+ naive T cells. The receptors here all came from a human donor in good health. Some libraries in this study had Jurkat cell RNA spiked in.

This clonotype was observed many times. V is TRBV19 and J is TRBJ1-1; D remains unclear. The CDR3 extends over 19 amino acids. V lost 2 bases and J lost 2, with 24 bases in between. From germline, CDR1 is LNHDA and CDR2 SQIVND (reference sequence). CDR3: CASSIRPQRPRGNNTEAFF. CDR3 DNA: TGTGCCAGTAGTATACGGCCCCAGCGGCCGCGGGGAAATAACACTGAAGCTTTCTTT.

This clonotype occurred many times. The chain recombines TRBV29-1 with TRBJ2-2; D is perhaps TRBD2 (6 bases). Germline V CDR1 and CDR2: SQVTM, ANQGSEA. CDR3 size: 13 residues. Deletions cut 8 bases from V and 1 base from J, with 11 bases between. This CDR3 is CSHIAENTGELFF. CDR3 coding DNA: TGCAGCCACATAGCGGAGAACACCGGGGAGCTGTTTTTT.

To note about this clonotype: This sequence may be a read error, since a much larger clone differs from it by one base. The genes are TRBV6-2 or TRBV6-3 and TRBJ2-1, with D perhaps matching TRBD1 or TRBD2 (5 bases each). V was shortened by 7 bases and J by 11 bases, with 15 bases between the two germline ends. The CDR3 consists of 12 residues. The V gene's germline CDR1 is MNHEY and CDR2 SVGEGT. In DNA form, the CDR3 reads TGTGCCAGCAAAGAGTGGGGGAATAAGCAGTTCTTC. It translates to CASKEWGNKQFF.

The V call is TRBV10-3, the J call TRBJ2-7; D may be TRBD2 (6 bases). CDR1 is ENHRY and CDR2 is SYGVKD in the germline V gene. V was shortened by 4 bases and J by 2 bases, with 15 bases between the two germline ends. The CDR3 runs to 15 residues. The CDR3: CAISVYRDSTYEQYF. The CDR3 DNA sequence: TGTGCCATCAGTGTATATAGGGACTCCACCTACGAGCAGTACTTC.

The V call is TRBV2, the J call TRBJ2-7; D not resolved. V gave up 10 bases and J gave up 1 base, with 11 bases separating them. The germline V gene encodes CDR1 SNHLY and CDR2 FYNNEI. This CDR3 spans 12 amino acids. CDR3 in amino acids: CATALGSYEQYF. CDR3 coding DNA: TGTGCCACCGCCCTAGGGTCCTACGAGCAGTACTTC.

A note on this clonotype: A read error may explain this, as a much larger clone is one base away. This chain uses TRBV4-1 with TRBJ1-1; unclear D gene. This CDR3 has 13 amino acids. Germline V CDR1 and CDR2: MGHRA, YSYEKL. For the CDR3, the DNA is TGCGCCAGCAGCCTAGTGTACAGCCCTGATGCTTTCTTT. Amino acids: CASSLVYSPDAFF.

V is TRBV28 and J is TRBJ2-7, with D possibly being TRBD1 (5 bases). The CDR3 totals 13 residues. Trimming left V 3 bases short and J 4 bases short, with 10 bases between. The germline V gene has CDR1 MDHEN and CDR2 SYDVKM. The CDR3 protein is CASSFLGVYEQYF. CDR3 DNA sequence: TGTGCCAGCAGTTTCTTAGGGGTGTACGAGCAGTACTTC.

This clonotype has ten or more counts. This rearrangement joins TRBV28 to TRBJ2-7, with D perhaps assigned TRBD1 or TRBD2 (6 bases each). The CDR3 contains 14 residues. The germline V gene has CDR1 MDHEN and CDR2 SYDVKM. The V end was cut by 3 bases, the J end by 4 bases, with 13 bases between. CDR3 nucleotide sequence: TGTGCCAGCAGTTTGCCAGGGGAGGCGTACGAGCAGTACTTC. Its translation is CASSLPGEAYEQYF.

The chain joins TRBV28 to TRBJ2-7; no clear D gene. This CDR3 is 13 amino acids long. The V end was cut by 6 bases, the J end by 2 bases, with 11 bases between. Looked up from germline, CDR1 is MDHEN and CDR2 is SYDVKM. This CDR3 reads CASRSTQAYEQYF. CDR3 nucleotide sequence: TGTGCCAGCAGATCAACTCAAGCCTACGAGCAGTACTTC.

The CDR3 spells CSASQGADTQYF. CDR3 coding DNA: TGCAGTGCTAGCCAGGGAGCAGATACGCAGTATTTT. This sequence joins TRBV20-1 and TRBJ2-3; D might be TRBD1 or TRBD2, each matching 5 bases. CDR3 length equals 12 residues. Germline CDR1 is DFQATT and CDR2 is SNEGSKA (reference sequence). Trimming took off 3 bases at V and 4 bases at J, with 8 bases between the two ends.

This sequence joins TRBV28 and TRBJ1-1; TRBD1 matches at 7 bases. Germline values: CDR1 MDHEN, CDR2 SYDVKM. The V and J ends lost 6 bases and 2 bases, in that order; junction bases with no gene match: 6. The CDR3 has 14 residues. The CDR3 here is CASSLGQINTEAFF. In nucleotides, the CDR3 is TGTGCCAGCAGCCTGGGACAGATAAACACTGAAGCTTTCTTT.

This clonotype came up once. A read error may explain this, as a much larger clone is one base away. CDR3 in DNA: TGTGCCGGCAGTTTAAATGTATCTTCAGATACGCAGTATTTT. Residues: CAGSLNVSSDTQYF. The chain joins TRBV28 to TRBJ2-3, with no clear D. CDR3 length equals 14 residues. The V gene's germline CDR1 is MDHEN and CDR2 SYDVKM.

With regard to this clonotype: One end of the junction does not line up with germline, which may come from a read error. The chain employs TRBV2 and TRBJ2-3, with D possibly being TRBD1 (6 bases). CDR3 length: 16 amino acids. The germline V gene encodes CDR1 SNHLY and CDR2 FYNNEI. The CDR3, as DNA: TGTGCCAGCCGCTTCGGCCCCCATGGACAGACAGATACGCAGAATTTT. This translates into CASRFGPHGQTDTQNF.

Details on this clonotype: One junction end does not reproduce the germline sequence, and a read error may be involved. The chain carries TRBV4-3 and TRBJ1-1; unclear D gene. Germline lookup yields CDR1 LGHNA and CDR2 YSLEER. The CDR3 runs to 15 residues. In DNA, the CDR3 is TGCGCCAGCGGCCAAGAGGAAACAGTGGACACTGAAGCTTTCTTT. Amino acids: CASGQEETVDTEAFF.

For this clonotype: A much larger clone is a single base away; this may be a read error. The chain recombines TRBV10-3 with TRBJ2-7; D remains unclear. This CDR3 is built from 13 residues. The V end lost 8 bases, the J end lost 4 bases, and 15 bases lay between the germline ends. Germline assignment: CDR1 ENHRY and CDR2 SYGVKD. CDR3 bases: TGTGCCATCGGTCCGAACAGCTCTTACGAGCAGTACTTC. Residues: CAIGPNSSYEQYF.

The sample holds many counts of this clonotype. The chain couples TRBV7-9 to TRBJ2-2; possibly TRBD2 for D (5 bases). This CDR3 spans 17 amino acids. Trimming left V 3 bases short and J 0 bases short, with 14 bases between. Germline V gene data show CDR1 as SEHNR and CDR2 as FQNEAQ (reference sequence). The CDR3 DNA sequence: TGTGCCAGCAGCTTCCCTCTGGCGGGCGCGAACACCGGGGAGCTGTTTTTT. Its protein product is CASSFPLAGANTGELFF. The whole variable domain, remainder taken from reference TRBV7-9 and TRBJ2-2, is DTGVSQNPRHKITKRGQNVTFRCDPISEHNRLYWYRQTLGQGPEFLTYFQNEAQLEKSRLLSDRFSAERPKGSFSTLEIQRTEQGDSAMYLCASSFPLAGANTGELFFGEGSRLTVL.

The V and J genes are TRBV28 and TRBJ2-1, with a tentative D call TRBD1 (6 bases). The germline V gene encodes CDR1 MDHEN and CDR2 SYDVKM. V was trimmed by 7 bases and J by 8 bases, leaving 15 bases between them. The CDR3 covers 13 residues. In nucleotides, the CDR3 is TGTGCCAGCACCGTACAGGGTTCGTATGAGCAGTTCTTC. Its protein product is CASTVQGSYEQFF.

Remarks on this clonotype: A much larger clonotype is one base distant, so this may be a read error. V gene TRBV6-5 combines with J gene TRBJ2-7, with 7 bases identical to TRBD2. This CDR3 is 13 amino acids long. The germline CDR1 and CDR2 sequences are MNHEY and SVGAGI. The trim removed 0 bases at V and 7 bases at J, leaving 3 bases unmatched. The CDR3 reads CASSYSGGEEQYF. In nucleotides, the CDR3 is TGTGCCAGCAGTTACTCGGGAGGGGAAGAGCAGTACTTC.

This clonotype was detected a few times. The V gene is TRBV20-1, the J gene TRBJ2-1; possibly TRBD1 for D (6 bases). The germline gives CDR1 DFQATT, CDR2 SNEGSKA (reference sequence). The CDR3 is made up of 13 amino acids. Trimming stripped 6 bases from V and 0 bases from J, with 9 bases between. The CDR3 DNA is TGCAGTGCCGAGGACAGCTCCTACAATGAGCAGTTCTTC. This encodes CSAEDSSYNEQFF.

This clonotype was detected many times. The chain's CDR3 is CASSLVGLEQYF. Here the CDR3 DNA reads TGTGCCAGCAGTTTAGTGGGGCTCGAGCAGTACTTC. V gene TRBV28 combines with J gene TRBJ2-7; possible D gene TRBD1, 5 bases. V shed 2 bases and J shed 6 bases, with 8 bases lying between them. Germline CDR1 and CDR2: MDHEN and SYDVKM. This CDR3 contains 12 residues. The entire variable domain, with the rest obtained from reference TRBV28 and TRBJ2-7, is as follows: DVKVTQSSRYLVKRTGEKVFLECVQDMDHENMFWYRQDPGLGLRLIYFSYDVKMKEKGDIPEGYSVSREKKERFSLILESASTNQTSMYLCASSLVGLEQYFGPGTRLTVT.

As for this clonotype: A much bigger clone sits one base away, suggesting this may be a read error. The rearrangement uses TRBV7-6 and TRBJ1-5; D unclear. The V end lost 2 bases, the J end lost 2 bases, and 4 bases lay between the germline ends. The CDR3 is 13 residues long. Germline-derived CDR1 and CDR2 are SGHVS and FNYEAQ. The CDR3 region is CASSLFCNQPQHF. The CDR3 DNA reads TGTGCCAGCAGCTTATTTTGCAATCAGCCCCAGCATTTT.

This clonotype came up many times. The rearrangement links TRBV10-3 to TRBJ2-5, with no clear D. The germline gives CDR1 ENHRY, CDR2 SYGVKD. With 4 bases removed from V and 1 base from J, the gap between germline ends came to 7 bases. The CDR3 covers 13 residues. The CDR3 coding sequence is TGTGCCATCAGTGTGGGTTCCCAAGAGACCCAGTACTTC. It encodes CAISVGSQETQYF.

In regard to this clonotype: With a much larger clone just one base away, this may be a read error. The chain joins TRBV7-8 to TRBJ2-3, with 8 bases aligning to TRBD2. Per the germline V gene, CDR1 is SGHVS and CDR2 is FQNEAQ. CDR3 length: 15 amino acids. The CDR3 reads CASSLVSGISDTLYF. CDR3 sequence (DNA): TGTGCCAGCAGCTTAGTTAGCGGGATCTCAGATACGCTGTATTTT. The variable domain in full, with the rest retrieved from reference TRBV7-8 and TRBJ2-3, is GAGVSQSPRYKVAKRGQDVALRCDPISGHVSLFWYQQALGQGPEFLTYFQNEAQLDKSGLPSDRFFAERPEGSVSTLKIQRTQQEDSAVYLCASSLVSGISDTLYFGPGTRLTVL.

The J gene is TRBJ2-7, the V gene TRBV13; no clear D gene. CDR1 is PRHDT, CDR2 FYEKMQ, per germline (reference sequence). The CDR3 is made up of 12 amino acids. Trimming took off 5 bases at V and 2 bases at J, with 7 bases between the two ends. The CDR3 protein is CASSPTPYEQYF. The CDR3 nucleotides read TGTGCCAGCAGCCCGACTCCCTACGAGCAGTACTTC.

Notes on this clonotype: Just one base apart from a much larger clone, this may be a read error. The chain combines TRBV4-3 with TRBJ1-1; 7 bases fit TRBD1. The CDR3 is made up of 15 amino acids. Germline V lookup: CDR1 LGHNA, CDR2 YSLEER. The trim removed 1 base at V and 1 base at J, leaving 3 bases unmatched. The CDR3 DNA sequence: TGCGCCAGCAGCCAAGGACAGGGAACGAACACTGAAGCTTTCTTT. This sequence encodes CASSQGQGTNTEAFF.

This clonotype has a single count. The germline gene is not matched at one end of the junction; a read error may be the cause. The V and J genes are TRBV29-1 and TRBJ2-3, with D perhaps TRBD1 (7 bases). From germline, CDR1 is SQVTM and CDR2 ANQGSEA. This CDR3 region has 12 residues. In DNA, the CDR3 is TGCTGCGTTGTGCCAGGGGGGGATACGCAGTATTTT. It specifies CCVVPGGDTQYF.

The table lists this clonotype with a few counts. The chain joins TRBV6-4 to TRBJ2-3; 9 nucleotides line up with TRBD2. Germline values: CDR1 MRHNA, CDR2 SNTAGT. V was pared by 3 bases and J by 3 bases, with 7 bases of the junction left unmatched. CDR3 length: 16 residues. DNA for the CDR3: TGTGCCAGCAGTGAGGGACTAGCCCCCAAGACAGATACGCAGTATTTT. It codes for CASSEGLAPKTDTQYF.

The table lists this clonotype with a few counts. The rearrangement uses TRBV10-3 and TRBJ1-1; D unclear. The germline gives CDR1 ENHRY, CDR2 SYGVKD. The CDR3 covers 13 residues. V dropped 7 bases and J dropped 5 bases, with 14 bases sitting between them. The CDR3 nucleotides read TGTGCCATCACTTCCCCCATGTGGACTGAAGCTTTCTTT. It codes for CAITSPMWTEAFF.